This is a list of T cell receptor beta chains from one sample in a study of blood T cell repertoires in COVID-19. Sequenced by immunoSEQ multiplex PCR; TCRdb stores in-frame clones only, minus some. The sample lists about 140,000 clones, 70% to 90% seen once, with around 8.5% in the top ten. The sequenced material came from peripheral blood. All receptors come from a woman aged 55-69 years with acute or convalescent COVID-19. Both conserved end residues are part of each CDR3. Rows may omit the clone size; those that give it use once, few, many or a size class.

TRBJ2-5	TRBV11-3	-	CASSATGTEETQYF
TRBJ2-3	TRBV11-2	-	CASSFGLLAGGRADTQYF
TRBJ1-1	TRBV6-5	few	CASSYLGRNTEAFF
TRBJ1-2	TRBV30	-	CAWSRDGGGYTF
TRBJ2-6	TRBV5-1	-	CASSLEGPPDVLTF
TRBJ1-2	TRBV7-2	few	CASSQVNYGYTF
TRBJ1-6	TRBV5-1	-	CASSLPRDSPSNTNSPLHF
TRBJ2-1	TRBV9	-	CASSRGGVAGAYNEQFF
TRBJ1-1	TRBV6-6	-	CASSTGGGTEAFF
TRBJ1-1	TRBV15	-	CATSRDRENTEAFF
TRBJ2-3	TRBV2	-	CASSEKAGGGLDTQYF
TRBJ1-4	TRBV9	-	CASSAGQGAGNEKLFF
TRBJ2-7	TRBV25-1	-	CASSDPRGGWYEQYF
TRBJ2-3	TRBV3-1/TRBV3-2	-	CASRPKSGSTDTQYF
TRBJ2-2	TRBV30	-	CAWRLAGGPGELFF
TRBJ2-1	TRBV10-2	-	CASRTSGVNNEQFF
TRBJ1-5	TRBV30	-	CAWSGKGQVNQPQHF
TRBJ1-4	TRBV19	-	CASTHGNPPEKLFF
TRBJ1-4	TRBV27	-	CASSSVNEKLFF
TRBJ2-7	TRBV29-1	few	CSVGRQHREQYF
TRBJ2-1	TRBV13	-	CASSLPTGTYNEQFF
TRBJ1-1	TRBV15	once	CATGHKNTEAFF
TRBJ2-4	TRBV7-9	-	CASSLAGGPGKNIQYF
TRBJ2-7	TRBV5-4	-	CASSEPGQGYEQYF
TRBJ1-5	TRBV28	-	CASSSGSPHQPQHF
TRBJ2-1	TRBV5-1	-	CASSLGVSLADNEQFF
TRBJ2-7	TRBV7-2	-	CASRLAGGGYEQYF
TRBJ1-5	TRBV5-1	-	CASSLGTGHQPQHF
TRBJ2-3	TRBV7-7	few	CASTPIRGDTQYF
TRBJ1-1	TRBV6-6	-	CASSKGQNTEAFF
TRBJ1-5	TRBV6-5	-	CASSYSIGAGQPQHF
TRBJ2-5	TRBV4-2	-	CASSQEGVLQETQYF
TRBJ2-7	TRBV27	-	CASKLTGQIAYEQYF
TRBJ2-5	TRBV11-3	few	CASSSRDRGLIGGETQYF
TRBJ1-4	TRBV28	few	CASTAGQANEKLFF
TRBJ1-5	TRBV6-4	few	CASSDGLDRGAMGQPQHF
TRBJ2-2	TRBV10-3	-	CAISVQGRELFF
TRBJ2-5	TRBV10-3	-	CAISPGTGQETQYF
TRBJ2-7	TRBV19	-	CASSKSQGFGEQYF
TRBJ1-1	TRBV30	-	CAWSRQGTTTEAFF
TRBJ1-6	TRBV9	few	CASSVAREANSPLHF
TRBJ2-7	TRBV24-1	-	CATSDSKMGQIYEQYF
TRBJ2-2	TRBV7-7	-	CASSLAPQQNTGELFF